This is a list of T cell receptor beta chains from one sample in a study of human T cells and chemical hapten exposure. TCRdb passed the RACE reads through MiXCR, listing each CDR3 protein once. The sample has tens of thousands of distinct CDR3 sequences, more than 9% seen once. Sequenced here: whole blood, sampled in connection with sensitization to the hapten diphenylcyclopropenone (DPC). These receptors were obtained from a woman between 50 and 59 years old with alopecia areata. Some clones in this sample may be carry-over from other donors' samples. Both conserved end residues are part of each CDR3. The D gene is left open where the match is weak. Some rows have no size entry. The others give once, few or many, or a class for an expanded clone.

J,V,size,D,CDR3,DNA
TRBJ1-1,TRBV28,NA,NA,CASRLFLNTEAFF,TGTGCCAGCAGACTCTTTTTGAACACTGAAGCTTTCTTT
TRBJ1-1,TRBV12-5,NA,NA,CASGSSASGNTEAFF,TGTGCTAGTGGTTCCAGTGCCTCAGGGAACACTGAAGCTTTCTTT
TRBJ2-7,TRBV28,few,TRBD1,CASSFGTGARSSSYEQYF,TGTGCCAGCAGTTTCGGGACAGGGGCCCGATCGAGCTCCTACGAGCAGTACTTC
TRBJ1-1,TRBV18,many,NA,CASSPPGGGEAFF,TGTGCCAGCTCACCACCTGGGGGGGGTGAAGCTTTCTTT
TRBJ2-5,TRBV7-6,many,TRBD2,CASKAGNLQETQYF,TGTGCCAGCAAAGCGGGGAACCTTCAAGAGACCCAGTACTTC
TRBJ1-5,TRBV27,few,NA,CASSLRDPNQPQHF,TGTGCCAGCAGTTTACGGGATCCCAATCAGCCCCAGCATTTT
TRBJ1-4,TRBV10-3,NA,NA,CAITTVGRSPRGEKLFF,TGTGCCATCACTACAGTCGGGAGGTCCCCGCGAGGTGAAAAACTGTTTTTT
TRBJ1-2,TRBV29-1,NA,NA,CSVDEGEWDGYTF,TGCAGCGTCGACGAAGGGGAGTGGGATGGCTACACCTTC
TRBJ1-1,TRBV18,NA,TRBD1,CASSPDRGQAEAFF,TGTGCCAGCTCACCGGACAGGGGGCAAGCTGAAGCTTTCTTT
TRBJ1-1,TRBV29-1,few,NA,CSADSPWQVNTEAFF,TGCAGCGCCGATAGCCCATGGCAGGTGAACACTGAAGCTTTCTTT
TRBJ2-3,TRBV7-8,many,TRBD2,CASRSSGSRSDTQYF,TGTGCCAGCAGGTCTAGCGGGAGTCGCTCAGATACGCAGTATTTT
TRBJ2-7,TRBV28,NA,NA,CASSLGEPSPYEQYF,TGTGCCAGCAGTTTAGGGGAGCCCTCACCCTACGAGCAGTACTTC
TRBJ1-3,TRBV7-9,NA,NA,CAYDRTGNTIYF,TGTGCCTATGACAGAACTGGAAACACCATATATTTT